Listed below are T cell receptor beta chains from one sample, sequenced in a study of cytomegalovirus exposure and HLA in healthy donors. Assay: immunoSEQ multiplex PCR; the TCRdb copy retains only in-frame clones and omits some. The profile covers 220,000 or so clones, with 70% to 80% appearing a single time and 3.5% to 4% taken by the ten largest. Sequencing input: PBMCs. The receptors come from a male donor in good health and CMV-seronegative. CDR3s include the opening cysteine and the closing phenylalanine or tryptophan. The order of the fields is J gene, D gene, clone size, V gene, CDR3 length, CDR3 protein, CDR3 DNA. D genes are given only for firm matches. Clone size is shown for a subset of rows, as once, few, many or a class of expanded clone.

TRBJ1-2,NA,NA,TRBV9,15,CASSAGGRGSGGYTF,TGTGCCAGCAGCGCCGGGGGGAGGGGTTCGGGCGGCTACACCTTC
TRBJ2-3,NA,NA,TRBV30,11,CAYDGPRTQYF,TGTGCCTACGATGGCCCCCGTACGCAGTATTTT
TRBJ2-5,NA,NA,TRBV5-4,14,CASSPAGVPETQYF,TGTGCCAGCAGCCCAGCAGGGGTACCGGAGACCCAGTACTTC
TRBJ2-7,NA,NA,TRBV7-9,12,CSSSLIAGEQYF,TGTTCCAGCAGCTTAATCGCGGGCGAGCAGTACTTC
TRBJ2-1,TRBD1,NA,TRBV28,15,CASSRPGQTNNEQFF,TGTGCCAGCAGTCGACCGGGACAGACTAACAATGAGCAGTTCTTC
TRBJ1-1,NA,NA,TRBV5-6,12,CASSLIYTEAFF,TGTGCCAGCAGCTTGATATACACTGAAGCTTTCTTT
TRBJ1-1,NA,NA,TRBV7-2,13,CASSSGSHTEAFF,TGTGCCAGCAGCTCGGGGTCCCACACTGAAGCTTTCTTT
TRBJ2-7,NA,NA,TRBV21-1,15,CASSKGGRWGLEQYF,TGTGCCAGCAGCAAAGGAGGGAGGTGGGGTCTGGAGCAGTACTTC
TRBJ1-2,NA,NA,TRBV21-1,13,CASRLTVGYGYTF,TGTGCCAGCAGACTGACAGTGGGCTATGGCTACACCTTC
TRBJ2-5,NA,few,TRBV29-1,14,CSVGLADVQETQYF,TGCAGCGTTGGGCTAGCTGACGTACAAGAGACCCAGTACTTC
TRBJ1-5,NA,NA,TRBV6-5,14,CASSSGQGNQPQHF,TGTGCCAGCAGCTCGGGACAAGGCAATCAGCCCCAGCATTTT
TRBJ2-2,NA,NA,TRBV12-5,17,CASGAWGFSDSSGELFF,TGTGCTAGTGGTGCGTGGGGCTTCTCCGACAGTTCCGGGGAGCTGTTTTTT
TRBJ2-3,NA,NA,TRBV2,15,CASSVGRGGTDTQYF,TGTGCCAGCAGTGTGGGGAGGGGGGGGACAGATACGCAGTATTTT
TRBJ1-3,TRBD1,NA,TRBV6-5,16,CASSYSGQGMRNTIYF,TGTGCCAGCAGTTACTCCGGACAGGGGATGAGAAACACCATATATTTT
TRBJ2-1,TRBD2,NA,TRBV5-1,15,CASSPLAGAGNEQFF,TGCGCCAGCAGCCCCCTAGCGGGAGCGGGAAATGAGCAGTTCTTC
TRBJ2-5,NA,NA,TRBV19,15,CASRILEGVQETQYF,TGTGCCAGTAGGATACTCGAGGGCGTCCAAGAGACCCAGTACTTC
TRBJ2-4,TRBD1,NA,TRBV2,19,CASSAQGALLELAKNIQYF,TGTGCCAGCAGTGCACAGGGGGCGTTATTGGAGTTGGCCAAAAACATTCAGTACTTC
TRBJ2-4,TRBD2,NA,TRBV7-2,16,CASSLAGAGEKNIQYF,TGTGCCAGCAGCTTAGCGGGAGCGGGAGAGAAAAACATTCAGTACTTC
TRBJ1-2,NA,NA,TRBV9,13,CASSVVDKYGYTF,TGTGCCAGCAGCGTAGTCGACAAATATGGCTACACCTTC
TRBJ1-2,NA,NA,TRBV28,15,CASREGRVGMSGYTF,TGTGCCAGCAGGGAGGGTAGAGTTGGGATGAGTGGCTACACCTTC
TRBJ2-5,NA,NA,TRBV19,14,CASSIARGSETQYF,TGTGCCAGTAGTATAGCTAGAGGGTCAGAGACCCAGTACTTC
TRBJ2-7,NA,NA,TRBV7-6,15,CASSLMAGPSYEQYF,TGTGCCAGCAGCTTAATGGCAGGGCCCTCCTACGAGCAGTACTTC
TRBJ2-7,TRBD1,NA,TRBV6-5,15,CASSSTGDPPYEQYF,TGTGCCAGCAGTTCCACAGGGGACCCTCCCTACGAGCAGTACTTC
TRBJ2-5,TRBD2,NA,TRBV11-1,15,CASSLARGAQETQYF,TGTGCCAGCAGCTTAGCGCGGGGGGCACAAGAGACCCAGTACTTC
TRBJ2-2,NA,NA,TRBV10-3,15,CAISVEGANTGELFF,TGTGCCATCTCTGTAGAAGGGGCGAACACCGGGGAGCTGTTTTTT
TRBJ2-2,TRBD2,NA,TRBV7-3,16,CASSPFASGSAGELFF,TGTGCCAGCAGCCCCTTCGCTAGCGGGAGCGCCGGGGAGCTGTTTTTT
TRBJ2-7,TRBD1,NA,TRBV25-1,18,CASSRQGLYHAGSYEQYF,TGTGCCAGCAGTCGACAGGGTCTGTATCACGCCGGATCCTACGAGCAGTACTTC
TRBJ2-5,NA,NA,TRBV5-1,14,CASSSEDRDRPKYF,TGCGCCAGCAGCTCTGAGGATCGCGACAGACCGAAGTACTTC